This paragraph reports one TCR beta chain. As yet, its antigen is unknown. The sample belongs to a study of shared clonotypes between healthy human individuals. Findings and caveats of the study: Naive CD4 clonotype sharing across a few donors was approximately 5%. The authors expected sequencing depth to affect clonotype sharing among donors.

The assay was carried out at the deep level. Assay: immunoSEQ multiplex PCR; the TCRdb copy retains only in-frame clones and omits some. The sample gives 2 million to 2.5 million clones, under 95% of which show up once; around 0.35% is in the top ten. The CDR3 spans 15 residues. The ends were cut back, 3 bases at V and 2 bases at J, with 10 bases in the middle. Germline V lookup: CDR1 SGHTA, CDR2 FQGTGA. This chain joins TRBV7-3 and TRBJ2-2; D is unclear. Material for sequencing was naive CD4+ T cells from PBMCs. Subset: CD45RA+ positively selected. The sequence was collected from a man aged 18 to 30 in good health. Some clones in this sample may be carry-over from other donors' samples. The CDR3 reads CASSLLTVNTGELFF. Here the CDR3 DNA reads TGTGCCAGCAGCTTGCTGACGGTAAACACCGGGGAGCTGTTTTTT.